This TCR beta chain was recovered during a study of regulatory and conventional T cells in RAG deficiency. Trimming removed 6 bases from V and 1 base from J, with 18 bases in between. Germline CDR1 reads LNHDA; CDR2 reads SQIVND (reference sequence). The CDR3 runs to 16 residues. Only in-frame clones appear in the TCRdb table, and some are missing; sequencing was by immunoSEQ multiplex PCR. This sample carries fewer than 30,000 clones, 90% to 95% of them seen once, and the ten largest clones take roughly 0.16%. Conventional CD4+ T cells were sorted from blood as CD25-low CD127-high cells. Study-wide points: Patient subsets had shorter CDR3s; Omenn Treg-Tconv overlap exceeded 80%. Omenn syndrome and CID/AS patients had about 100-fold fewer unique Treg TCR beta sequences, versus approximately 9.6-fold elsewhere.

Comments on this clone: Its antigen is still unknown.

The same sample was also used in a study of regulatory T cells. That study reports: Primers: 52 TRBV forward and 13 TRBJ reverse.

The clonotype comes from a human donor in good health. Sequenced sample: CD25- CD4+ T cells sorted from blood. The chain combines TRBV19 with TRBJ1-1; D not resolved. Here the CDR3 reads CASSTPGQASNTEAFF. The CDR3 DNA follows: TGTGCCAGTAGCACCCCCGGTCAGGCCTCGAACACTGAAGCTTTCTTT.